The T cell receptor beta chain under discussion was sequenced for a study of T-cell memory formation after mild COVID-19. As for the study in general: Each donor largely had its own TCR clusters.

TCRdb re-derived calls from the 5' RACE reads in MiXCR, one entry per CDR3 protein. The sample gives about 140,000 distinct CDR3 sequences, more than 12% of which show up once; 14% is in the top ten. CDR3 length: 14 residues. Germline trimming cut 4 bases from V and 1 base from J; bases unmatched to any gene: 5. CDR1 and CDR2 from the germline V gene are SGHDT and YYEEEE. There are a few counts of this clonotype. What it binds is not known. Findings of the study overall: Some clones that responded turned up in pre-infection memory, which suggests that cross-reactive memory joined in. Of the contracting clones, CD4+ ones lay mainly in CM and EM, and CD8+ ones in EMRA.

The sequencing sample was made of PBMCs or a T cell subset sorted from them (not recorded which). V gene TRBV5-6 combines with J gene TRBJ2-7; 7 nucleotides agree with TRBD1. This TCR was sampled from an adult woman who had mild COVID-19 (a few samples of this study predate the infection). Cell type and time point are not known. The CDR3 DNA reads TGTGCCAGCAGCCCCTGGGACAGATCCTACGAGCAGTACTTC. It yields the protein CASSPWDRSYEQYF.